This TCR beta chain is from a study of blood T cell repertoires in COVID-19. V was pared by 0 bases and J by 10 bases, with 13 bases between. Per germline, CDR1 SGHRS and CDR2 YFSETQ. CDR3 length: 14 amino acids. The authors' processing: By means of reference gene primer amplification, nucleated cell counts were estimated. Sequencing was performed with immunoSEQ multiplex PCR; in TCRdb, only in-frame clones are kept and a portion is missing. V and J calls and clone size are copied from that table; D and trimming were computed from the DNA. Among approximately 190,000 clones, about 88% were seen once, and the ten largest hold approximately 2.1%.

Sample: peripheral blood. This receptor was obtained from a man aged 65-85 years with active or convalescent COVID-19. The genes are TRBV5-1 and TRBJ1-4, with D possibly TRBD1 on 6 matching bases. In DNA, the CDR3 is TGCGCCAGCAGCTTGGATGGACAGCGTTTAAAACTGTTTTTT. This codes for CASSLDGQRLKLFF.